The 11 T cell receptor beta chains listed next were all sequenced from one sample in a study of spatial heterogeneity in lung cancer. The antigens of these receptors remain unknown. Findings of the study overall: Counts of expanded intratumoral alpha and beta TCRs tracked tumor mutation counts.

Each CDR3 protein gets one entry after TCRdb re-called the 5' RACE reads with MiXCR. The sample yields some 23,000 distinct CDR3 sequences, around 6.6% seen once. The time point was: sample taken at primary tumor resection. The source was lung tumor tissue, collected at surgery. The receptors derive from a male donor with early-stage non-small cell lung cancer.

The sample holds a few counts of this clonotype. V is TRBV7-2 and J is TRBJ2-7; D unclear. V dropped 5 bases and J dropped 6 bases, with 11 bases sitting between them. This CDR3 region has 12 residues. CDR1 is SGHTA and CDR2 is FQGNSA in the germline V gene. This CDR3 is CASSPSTSEQYF. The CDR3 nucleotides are TGTGCCAGCAGCCCCTCTACAAGCGAGCAGTACTTC.

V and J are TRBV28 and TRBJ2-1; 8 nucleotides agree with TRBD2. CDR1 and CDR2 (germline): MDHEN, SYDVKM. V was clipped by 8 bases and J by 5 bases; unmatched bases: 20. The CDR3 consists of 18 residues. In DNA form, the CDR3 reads TGTGCCAGCCACACTTACCGCTTCAGCGGGAGAGCCAACAATGAGCAGTTCTTC. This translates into CASHTYRFSGRANNEQFF.

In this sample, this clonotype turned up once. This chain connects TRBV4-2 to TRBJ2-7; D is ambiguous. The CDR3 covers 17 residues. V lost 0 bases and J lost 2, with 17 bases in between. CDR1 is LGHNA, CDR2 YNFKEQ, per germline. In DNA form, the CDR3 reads TGTGCCAGCAGCCAAGATCTAGTTCGAGGCCTAGCCTACGAGCAGTACTTC. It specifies CASSQDLVRGLAYEQYF.

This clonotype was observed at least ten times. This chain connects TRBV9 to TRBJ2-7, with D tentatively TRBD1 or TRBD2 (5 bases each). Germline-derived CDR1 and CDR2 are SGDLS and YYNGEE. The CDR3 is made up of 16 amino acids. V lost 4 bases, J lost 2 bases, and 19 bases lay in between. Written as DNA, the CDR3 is TGTGCCAGCAGCCTCTCGGGACGGAGCACCCCCTACGAGCAGTACTTC. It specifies CASSLSGRSTPYEQYF. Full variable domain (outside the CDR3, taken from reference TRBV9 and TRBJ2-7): DSGVTQTPKHLITATGQRVTLRCSPRSGDLSVYWYQQSLDQGLQFLIQYYNGEERAKGNILERFSAQQFPDLHSELNLSSLELGDSALYFCASSLSGRSTPYEQYFGPGTRLTVT.

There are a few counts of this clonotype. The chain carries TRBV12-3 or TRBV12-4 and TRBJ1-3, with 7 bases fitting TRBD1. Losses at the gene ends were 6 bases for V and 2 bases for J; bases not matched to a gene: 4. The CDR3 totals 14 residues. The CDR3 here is CASSRTGAGNTIYF. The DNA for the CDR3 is TGTGCCAGCAGCCGCACAGGGGCTGGAAACACCATATATTTT.

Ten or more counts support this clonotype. CDR3 coding DNA: TGCAGCGTTGGACTAGCGACCAATGAGCAGTTCTTC. Translated: CSVGLATNEQFF. The rearrangement links TRBV29-1 to TRBJ2-1; TRBD2 agrees at 8 bases. Losses at the gene ends were 4 bases for V and 6 bases for J; bases not matched to a gene: 2. Germline V CDR1 and CDR2: SQVTM, ANQGSEA. This CDR3 region has 12 residues.

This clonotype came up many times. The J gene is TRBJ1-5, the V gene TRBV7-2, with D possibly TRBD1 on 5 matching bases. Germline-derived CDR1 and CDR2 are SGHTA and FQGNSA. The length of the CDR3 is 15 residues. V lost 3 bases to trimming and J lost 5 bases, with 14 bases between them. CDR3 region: CASSLSRQNYQPQHF. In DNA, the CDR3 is TGTGCCAGCAGCTTGTCGCGACAGAACTATCAGCCCCAGCATTTT.

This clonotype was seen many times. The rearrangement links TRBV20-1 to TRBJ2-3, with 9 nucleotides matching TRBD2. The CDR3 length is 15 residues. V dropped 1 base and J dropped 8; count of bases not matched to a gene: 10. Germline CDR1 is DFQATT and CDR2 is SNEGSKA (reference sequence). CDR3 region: CSARGASGTEGTQYF. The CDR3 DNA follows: TGCAGTGCTAGAGGGGCTAGCGGGACTGAGGGTACGCAGTATTTT.

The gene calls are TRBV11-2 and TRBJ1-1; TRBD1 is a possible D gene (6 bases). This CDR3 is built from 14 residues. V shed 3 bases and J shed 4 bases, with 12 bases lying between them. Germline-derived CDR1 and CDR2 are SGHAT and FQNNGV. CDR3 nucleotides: TGTGCCAGCAGCTTGGCAGGGGACGGCACTGAAGCTTTCTTT. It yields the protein CASSLAGDGTEAFF.

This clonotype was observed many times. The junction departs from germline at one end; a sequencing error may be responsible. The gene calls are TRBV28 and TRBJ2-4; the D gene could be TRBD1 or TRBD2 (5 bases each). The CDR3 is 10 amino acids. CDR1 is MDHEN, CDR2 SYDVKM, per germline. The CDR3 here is CASSQTGLHF. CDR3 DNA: TGTGCCAGCAGCCAGACGGGGCTTCACTTC.

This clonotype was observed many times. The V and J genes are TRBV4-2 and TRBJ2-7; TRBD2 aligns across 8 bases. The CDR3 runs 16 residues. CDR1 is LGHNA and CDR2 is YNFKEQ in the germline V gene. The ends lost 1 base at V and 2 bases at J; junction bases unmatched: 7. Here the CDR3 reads CASSQGVSGIPYEQYF. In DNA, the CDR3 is TGTGCCAGCAGCCAAGGGGTTAGCGGGATTCCCTACGAGCAGTACTTC.